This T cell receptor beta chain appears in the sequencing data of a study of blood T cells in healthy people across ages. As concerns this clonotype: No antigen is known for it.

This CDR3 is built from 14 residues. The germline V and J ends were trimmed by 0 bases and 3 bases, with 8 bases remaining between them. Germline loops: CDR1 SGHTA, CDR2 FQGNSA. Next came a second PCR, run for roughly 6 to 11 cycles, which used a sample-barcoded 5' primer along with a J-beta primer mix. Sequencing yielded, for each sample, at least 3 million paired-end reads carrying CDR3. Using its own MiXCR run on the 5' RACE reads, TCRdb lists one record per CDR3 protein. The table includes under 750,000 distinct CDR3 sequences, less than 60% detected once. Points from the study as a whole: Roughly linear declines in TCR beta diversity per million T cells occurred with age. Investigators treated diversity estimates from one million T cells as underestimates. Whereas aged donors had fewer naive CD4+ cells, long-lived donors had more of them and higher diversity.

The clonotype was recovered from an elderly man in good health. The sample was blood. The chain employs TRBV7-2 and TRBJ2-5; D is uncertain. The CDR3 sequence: CASSLASVKETQYF. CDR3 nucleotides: TGTGCCAGCAGCTTAGCGTCAGTAAAAGAGACCCAGTACTTC.